This TCR beta chain was found in a study of cytomegalovirus exposure and HLA in healthy donors. Overall study context: The study placed about 86% of its approximately 400 genotyped donors in the Caucasian-associated ancestry cluster.

The CDR3 runs to 16 residues. The germline V gene encodes CDR1 LGHNA and CDR2 YNFKEQ. V lost 0 bases and J 4 bases, leaving 13 bases between the germline ends. This clone was seen a few times. The primer mix had 60 Vbeta and 13 Jbeta primers. Generated by immunoSEQ multiplex PCR, the TCRdb table keeps only in-frame clones and is missing some. This sample has 150,000 or so clones; about 75% occur once, and the top ten carry over 6.5%. The receptor comes from a man under 40 in good health and CMV-seronegative. Material: PBMCs. V and J are TRBV4-2 and TRBJ2-1; D is perhaps TRBD1 (6 bases). The CDR3 nucleotides read TGTGCCAGCAGCCAAGATAGAAGGGGGTTGTACAATGAGCAGTTCTTC. Residues: CASSQDRRGLYNEQFF.